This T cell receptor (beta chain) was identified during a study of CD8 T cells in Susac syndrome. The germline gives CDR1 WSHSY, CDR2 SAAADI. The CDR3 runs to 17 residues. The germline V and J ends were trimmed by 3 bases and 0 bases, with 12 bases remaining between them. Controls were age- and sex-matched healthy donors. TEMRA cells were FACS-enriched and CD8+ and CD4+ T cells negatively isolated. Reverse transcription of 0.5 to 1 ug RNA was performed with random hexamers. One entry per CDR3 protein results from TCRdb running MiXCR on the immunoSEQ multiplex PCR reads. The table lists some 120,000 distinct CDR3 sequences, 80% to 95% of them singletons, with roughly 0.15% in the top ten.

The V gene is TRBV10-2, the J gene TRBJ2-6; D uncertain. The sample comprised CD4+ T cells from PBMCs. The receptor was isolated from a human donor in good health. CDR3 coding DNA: TGCGCCAGCAGTGATACGGGTCCCACCTCTGGGGCCAACGTCCTGACTTTC. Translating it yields CASSDTGPTSGANVLTF.